This TCR beta chain was documented in a study of vaccination effects on CD4 cells after COVID-19. Study-wide context: Median timing of post-vaccine samples was 72 days after the second dose.

Antigen-specific CD4+ T cells expanded by the ViraFEST assay with viral peptide pools were then sequenced. Researchers isolated CD4+ T cells once 9 to 11 days of culture had elapsed. All participants had two doses of either the BNT162b2 or mRNA-1273 vaccine. Half of the medium was exchanged for IL-2 medium on both days 3 and 7. On this clone: Its target is not known.

Sequencing used immunoSEQ multiplex PCR; TCRdb keeps in-frame clones, though not all of them. Of about 72,000 clones in the sample, approximately 82% were seen once. Study-level points and caveats: Marked clonal contraction of both clone types appeared late after vaccination. Common cold coronaviruses were cross-recognized by only 1 of 255 vaccine-induced clones in healthy vaccinees.

The CDR3 sequence is 18 residues long. V shed 8 bases and J shed 0 bases, with 22 bases lying between them. Germline CDR1 reads LNHDA; CDR2 reads SQIVND (reference sequence). This chain uses TRBV19 with TRBJ1-4; D is perhaps TRBD1 (5 bases). The specimen comprised CD4+ T cells from PBMCs cultured with HCoV-229E spike peptides, sampled after COVID-19 vaccination. The clonotype comes from a human donor who received a COVID-19 vaccine. CDR3 protein: CASSLFQTADATNEKLFF. The CDR3 bases are TGTGCCAGTTCTCTATTTCAGACAGCCGATGCAACTAATGAAAAACTGTTTTTT. The whole variable domain, filled in from reference TRBV19 and TRBJ1-4, reads DGGITQSPKYLFRKEGQNVTLSCEQNLNHDAMYWYRQDPGQGLRLIYYSQIVNDFQKGDIAEGYSVSREKKESFPLTVTSAQKNPTAFYLCASSLFQTADATNEKLFFGSGTQLSVL.